This is a list of T cell receptor beta chains from one sample in a study of Ad26.COV2.S vaccination and SARS-CoV-2 variants. Assay: immunoSEQ multiplex PCR; the TCRdb copy retains only in-frame clones and omits some. The sample consists of over 350,000 clones, 70% to 90% of them appearing once. The input for sequencing was peripheral blood, taken in a trial of Ad26.COV2.S vaccine versus placebo. The receptors come from a person between 18 and 60 years old who received the Ad26.COV2.S COVID-19 vaccine or a placebo. Both conserved end residues are part of each CDR3. A D gene is named only where the DNA matches it firmly. Clone size appears in some rows only: once, few, many, or a class for an expanded clone.

clone size	D gene	J gene	V gene	CDR3 protein	CDR3 DNA
few	-	TRBJ1-1	TRBV10-3	CAISEDTEAFF	TGTGCCATCAGTGAGGACACTGAAGCTTTCTTT
once	-	TRBJ2-3	TRBV9	CASSPVGVSTDTQYF	TGTGCCAGCAGCCCAGTTGGGGTTAGCACAGATACGCAGTATTTT
-	TRBD1	TRBJ1-3	TRBV3-1/TRBV3-2	CASSLQGTGNTIYF	TGTGCCAGCAGCCTACAGGGGACTGGAAACACCATATATTTT
-	-	TRBJ2-6	TRBV19	CASSANRPGANVLTF	TGTGCCAGTAGTGCCAACCGGCCTGGGGCCAACGTCCTGACTTTC
-	-	TRBJ2-7	TRBV15	CATSSRIGASQGDEQYF	TGTGCCACCAGCAGTCGTATTGGGGCGTCTCAAGGGGACGAGCAGTACTTC
once	-	TRBJ1-3	TRBV15	CATSRNPSGNTIYF	TGTGCCACCAGCAGAAACCCCTCTGGAAACACCATATATTTT
-	TRBD1	TRBJ2-7	TRBV6-5	CASRIRDRGSYEQYF	TGTGCCAGCAGGATCCGGGACAGGGGGTCCTACGAGCAGTACTTC
-	-	TRBJ2-3	TRBV29-1	CSVENRATDTQYF	TGCAGCGTTGAAAACAGGGCAACAGATACGCAGTATTTT
-	TRBD1	TRBJ2-7	TRBV5-1	CASSAGTGLSYEQYF	TGCGCCAGCAGCGCCGGGACAGGTCTCTCCTACGAGCAGTACTTC
few	TRBD1	TRBJ2-6	TRBV4-1	CASSQSQGAGSWANVLTF	TGCGCCAGCAGCCAATCTCAGGGGGCGGGTTCTTGGGCCAACGTCCTGACTTTC
-	TRBD2	TRBJ2-2	TRBV4-3	CASSPGRGLAGVLAGELFF	TGCGCCAGCAGCCCAGGGCGGGGGCTAGCGGGGGTTTTGGCCGGGGAGCTGTTTTTT
-	-	TRBJ2-2	TRBV5-1	CASSLQWQGGTGELFF	TGCGCCAGCAGCCTTCAATGGCAGGGGGGCACCGGGGAGCTGTTTTTT
-	TRBD1	TRBJ1-1	TRBV2	CASRAETGGYTEAFF	TGTGCCAGCAGGGCCGAGACAGGGGGGTACACTGAAGCTTTCTTT
-	-	TRBJ1-4	TRBV6-5	CAIRTALNEKLFF	TGTGCCATCCGGACAGCACTTAATGAAAAACTGTTTTTT
-	TRBD1	TRBJ1-2	TRBV4-1	CASSQGEGARGSGYTF	TGCGCCAGCAGCCAAGGGGAGGGGGCGCGAGGTAGTGGCTACACCTTC
-	-	TRBJ1-2	TRBV25-1	CASSPPRGGGMYGYTF	TGTGCCAGCAGTCCCCCCCGGGGCGGTGGGATGTATGGCTACACCTTC
-	-	TRBJ2-4	TRBV19	CASSMVGNIQYF	TGTGCCAGTAGTATGGTGGGAAACATTCAGTACTTC
-	TRBD1	TRBJ1-2	TRBV5-1	CASSSGQVSGYTF	TGCGCCAGCAGCTCCGGACAGGTTTCTGGCTACACCTTC
-	-	TRBJ2-1	TRBV4-1	CASSQGSAFSYNEQFF	TGCGCCAGCAGCCAAGGGAGTGCCTTTTCCTACAATGAGCAGTTCTTC
-	-	TRBJ1-3	TRBV5-4	CASSPGRNSGNTIYF	TGTGCCAGCAGCCCGGGACGGAACTCTGGAAACACCATATATTTT
few	-	TRBJ1-6	TRBV5-6	CASSLRQSPLHF	TGTGCCAGCAGCTTGCGACAGAGCCCCCTCCACTTT
-	-	TRBJ2-2	TRBV6-5	CASSPRNLNTGELFF	TGTGCCAGCAGTCCCCGGAACCTTAACACCGGGGAGCTGTTTTTT
-	-	TRBJ1-2	TRBV4-1	CASSQDPSRGDGYTF	TGCGCCAGCAGCCAAGATCCGAGCAGGGGAGATGGCTACACCTTC
-	TRBD1	TRBJ2-6	TRBV18	CASSPMTGTGVGANVLTF	TGTGCCAGCTCACCGATGACCGGGACAGGGGTTGGGGCCAACGTCCTGACTTTC
once	TRBD1	TRBJ2-7	TRBV29-1	CSVESDRGREQYF	TGCAGCGTTGAAAGTGACAGGGGGCGCGAGCAGTACTTC
once	TRBD1	TRBJ2-7	TRBV11-2	CASSGTGFSEEQYF	TGTGCCAGCAGTGGGACAGGGTTCTCTGAGGAGCAGTACTTC
-	TRBD2	TRBJ2-1	TRBV28	CASTETSGYNEQFF	TGTGCCAGCACCGAGACTAGCGGTTACAATGAGCAGTTCTTC
-	-	TRBJ1-1	TRBV18	CASSQEGNTEAFF	TGTGCCAGCTCACAAGAGGGTAACACTGAAGCTTTCTTT
many	-	TRBJ2-1	TRBV6-5	CASSQGPGEQFF	TGTGCCAGCAGCCAGGGCCCTGGTGAGCAGTTCTTC
-	-	TRBJ1-6	TRBV5-8	CASSLRTGINSPLHF	TGTGCCAGCAGCTTGAGAACAGGGATCAATTCACCCCTCCACTTT
-	-	TRBJ1-3	TRBV3-1/TRBV3-2	CASSQDRTESISGNTIYF	TGTGCCAGCAGCCAAGATAGGACAGAATCAATTTCTGGAAACACCATATATTTT
-	-	TRBJ1-3	TRBV2	CASSERTVGNTIYF	TGTGCCAGCAGTGAAAGGACAGTGGGAAACACCATATATTTT
-	TRBD2	TRBJ2-3	TRBV3-1/TRBV3-2	CASSQFSGGGTDTQYF	TGTGCCAGCAGCCAATTTTCGGGGGGGGGCACAGATACGCAGTATTTT
-	-	TRBJ2-3	TRBV6-5	CASRRRRTSDTQYF	TGTGCCAGCAGACGCCGGAGGACTTCAGATACGCAGTATTTT
-	-	TRBJ1-1	TRBV7-2	CASSFNYRSEAFF	TGTGCCAGCAGCTTTAACTACCGGAGTGAAGCTTTCTTT
-	-	TRBJ1-5	TRBV12-3/TRBV12-4	CASSFRGSQPQHF	TGTGCCAGCAGTTTTCGGGGATCTCAGCCCCAGCATTTT
once	-	TRBJ1-5	TRBV5-1	CASSLESGWDQPQHF	TGCGCCAGCAGCTTGGAGTCAGGGTGGGACCAGCCCCAGCATTTT
-	TRBD2	TRBJ2-2	TRBV5-6	CASSATSGGGRELFF	TGTGCCAGCAGCGCGACTAGCGGGGGAGGCCGGGAGCTGTTTTTT
-	-	TRBJ2-5	TRBV20-1	CSASRGAGEETQYF	TGCAGTGCTAGTCGGGGGGCAGGGGAAGAGACCCAGTACTTC
-	-	TRBJ2-5	TRBV2	CASSERTTQETQYF	TGTGCCAGCAGTGAACGGACTACCCAAGAGACCCAGTACTTC
-	-	TRBJ1-1	TRBV11-2	CASSLDIISNTEAFF	TGTGCCAGCAGCTTAGATATCATCTCAAACACTGAAGCTTTCTTT
-	TRBD1	TRBJ1-5	TRBV19	CASKGAGGNQPQHF	TGTGCCAGTAAGGGGGCTGGGGGCAATCAGCCCCAGCATTTT
few	-	TRBJ1-5	TRBV5-1	CASSLLGERNQPQHF	TGCGCCAGCAGCTTACTTGGGGAGAGGAATCAGCCCCAGCATTTT
-	-	TRBJ1-3	TRBV3-1/TRBV3-2	CASSQDSEQAYSGNTIYF	TGTGCCAGCAGCCAAGATAGCGAGCAGGCCTATTCTGGAAACACCATATATTTT
-	-	TRBJ2-1	TRBV25-1	CASSVGGTEGYNEQFF	TGTGCCAGCAGTGTGGGAGGGACAGAGGGGTACAATGAGCAGTTCTTC